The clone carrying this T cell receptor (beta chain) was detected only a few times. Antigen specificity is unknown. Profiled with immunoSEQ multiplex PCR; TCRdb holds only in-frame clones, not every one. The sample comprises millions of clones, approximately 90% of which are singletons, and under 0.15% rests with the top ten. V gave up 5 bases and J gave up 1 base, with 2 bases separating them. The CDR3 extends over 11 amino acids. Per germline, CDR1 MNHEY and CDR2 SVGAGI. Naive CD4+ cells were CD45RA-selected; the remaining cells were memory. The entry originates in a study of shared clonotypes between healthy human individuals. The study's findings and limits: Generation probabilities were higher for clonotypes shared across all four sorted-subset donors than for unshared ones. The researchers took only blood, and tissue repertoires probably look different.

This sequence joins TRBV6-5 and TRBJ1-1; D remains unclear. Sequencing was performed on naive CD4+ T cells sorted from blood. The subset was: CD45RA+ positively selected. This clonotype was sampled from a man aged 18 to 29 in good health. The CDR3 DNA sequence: TGTGCCAGCAGTACGAACACTGAAGCTTTCTTT. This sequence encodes CASSTNTEAFF.